This T cell receptor beta chain was profiled in a study of blood T cell repertoires in COVID-19. Germline V gene sequence: CDR1 SGHNT, CDR2 YYREEE (reference sequence). This CDR3 has 12 residues. V lost 0 bases and J 9 bases, leaving 9 bases between the germline ends. Clones were read by immunoSEQ multiplex PCR, and TCRdb kept only the in-frame ones, dropping some. Of more than 95,000 clones in the sample, roughly 90% were seen once. Enrolled during active infection, Seattle patients were then followed longitudinally. The V call is TRBV5-4, the J call TRBJ1-1; D not certain. This clonotype was obtained from a middle-aged man with COVID-19, enrolled during active disease. What was sequenced was peripheral blood. CDR3 bases: TGTGCCAGCAGCTTGGACTGGGAGAAAGCTTTCTTT. Translated, it gives CASSLDWEKAFF. The complete variable domain, with remaining parts taken from reference TRBV5-4 and TRBJ1-1, reads ETGVTQSPTHLIKTRGQQVTLRCSSQSGHNTVSWYQQALGQGPQFIFQYYREEENGRGNFPPRFSGLQFPNYSSELNVNALELDDSALYLCASSLDWEKAFFGQGTRLTVV.